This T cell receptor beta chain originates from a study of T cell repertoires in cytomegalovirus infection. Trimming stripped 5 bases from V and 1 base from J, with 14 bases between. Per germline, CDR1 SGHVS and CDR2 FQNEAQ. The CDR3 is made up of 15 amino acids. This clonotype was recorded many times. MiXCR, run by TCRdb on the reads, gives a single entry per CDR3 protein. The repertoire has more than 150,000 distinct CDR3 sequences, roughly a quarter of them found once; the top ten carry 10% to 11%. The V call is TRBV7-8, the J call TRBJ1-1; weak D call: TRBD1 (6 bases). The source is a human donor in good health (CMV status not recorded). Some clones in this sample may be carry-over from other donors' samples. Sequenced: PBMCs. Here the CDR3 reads CASSLQGAANTEAFF. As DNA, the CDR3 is TGTGCCAGCAGCCTACAGGGCGCGGCGAACACTGAAGCTTTCTTT. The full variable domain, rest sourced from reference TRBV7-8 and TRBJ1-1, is GAGVSQSPRYKVAKRGQDVALRCDPISGHVSLFWYQQALGQGPEFLTYFQNEAQLDKSGLPSDRFFAERPEGSVSTLKIQRTQQEDSAVYLCASSLQGAANTEAFFGQGTRLTVV.